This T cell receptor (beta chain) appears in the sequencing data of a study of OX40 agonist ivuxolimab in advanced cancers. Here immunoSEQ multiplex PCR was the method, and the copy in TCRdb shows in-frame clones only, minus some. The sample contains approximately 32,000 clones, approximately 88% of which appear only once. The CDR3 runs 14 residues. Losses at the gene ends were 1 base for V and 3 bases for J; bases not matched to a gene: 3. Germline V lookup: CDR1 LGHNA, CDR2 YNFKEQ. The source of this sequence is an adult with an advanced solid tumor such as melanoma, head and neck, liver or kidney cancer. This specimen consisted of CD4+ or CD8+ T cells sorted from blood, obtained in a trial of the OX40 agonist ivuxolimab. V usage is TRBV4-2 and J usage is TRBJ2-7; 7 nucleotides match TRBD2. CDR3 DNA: TGTGCCAGCAGCCAAGGGTCTAGCGGCTACGAGCAGTACTTC. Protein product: CASSQGSSGYEQYF.